These 14 T cell receptor beta chains were sequenced from one sample in a study of cytomegalovirus exposure and HLA in healthy donors. The study ran its PCR with 60 Vbeta and 13 Jbeta primers. Libraries were prepared by immunoSEQ multiplex PCR; TCRdb keeps only in-frame clonotypes and omits some of them. Of 70,000 to 100,000 clones listed, over 55% are singletons. Source material: PBMCs. These receptors originate from a woman aged 50 to 60 in good health and CMV-seropositive.

This chain joins TRBV29-1 and TRBJ2-5; perhaps TRBD1 as D (5 bases). The CDR3 is 13 amino acids. V lost 3 bases and J lost 0, with 8 bases in between. In germline, CDR1 is SQVTM, CDR2 ANQGSEA. The CDR3, as DNA: TGCAGCGTTGATGAGACAGACCAAGAGACCCAGTACTTC. Its protein product is CSVDETDQETQYF.

The DNA for the CDR3 is TGTGCCAGTAGCTTAGCGGGGGGACCCTACAATGAGCAGTTCTTC. It codes for CASSLAGGPYNEQFF. The chain joins TRBV19 to TRBJ2-1; 10 nucleotides line up with TRBD2. In germline, CDR1 is LNHDA, CDR2 SQIVND (reference sequence). This CDR3 is 15 amino acids long. Unmatched junction bases numbered 4, after V lost 6 bases and J lost 2 bases.

The V call is TRBV5-1, the J call TRBJ2-5; possibly TRBD2 for D (6 bases). Germline CDR1 and CDR2: SGHRS and YFSETQ. The CDR3 has 14 residues. V gave up 4 bases and J gave up 4 bases, with 14 bases separating them. The CDR3 loop is CASSPGAGIETQYF. CDR3 DNA: TGCGCCAGCAGCCCTGGGGCGGGGATAGAGACCCAGTACTTC.

This chain joins TRBV2 and TRBJ1-1, with D possibly matching TRBD1 (5 bases). Trimming pared 4 bases from V and 4 bases from J, leaving 10 bases between. The CDR3 is made up of 13 amino acids. The germline V gene encodes CDR1 SNHLY and CDR2 FYNNEI. For the CDR3, the DNA is TGTGCCAGCAGTGGACAGAGACTCACTGAAGCTTTCTTT. This encodes CASSGQRLTEAFF.

The chain carries TRBV6-6 and TRBJ2-7; a weak D match, TRBD2 (6 bases). Germline V lookup: CDR1 MNHNY, CDR2 SVGAGI (reference sequence). V lost 6 bases and J lost 7, with 22 bases in between. The CDR3 sequence is 15 residues long. The CDR3, as DNA: TGTGCCAGCAGCCCGGGACTGTTTGGGTTAGGGGAGCAGTACTTC. As protein: CASSPGLFGLGEQYF.

This clone was recorded a few times. CDR3 amino acids: CASSSGAGQGTSGYTF. CDR3 DNA sequence: TGTGCCAGCAGCTCCGGGGCGGGACAGGGGACGAGCGGCTACACCTTC. The chain carries TRBV7-9 and TRBJ1-2; 10 nucleotides match TRBD1. Germline-derived CDR1 and CDR2 are SEHNR and FQNEAQ (reference sequence). The CDR3 loop spans 16 amino acids. Trimming at V came to 4 bases and at J to 8 bases, leaving 13 bases not matched to a gene.

CDR3 region: CASSIGGGYTF. In DNA, the CDR3 is TGTGCCAGCAGCATCGGCGGTGGCTACACCTTC. This chain joins TRBV2 and TRBJ1-2; D gene uncertain. Germline lookup yields CDR1 SNHLY and CDR2 FYNNEI. The CDR3 has 11 residues. The V gene lost 6 bases and the J gene lost 7 bases, with 9 bases spanning the gap.

J is TRBJ1-5 and V is TRBV27, with no clear D. V was clipped by 4 bases and J by 5 bases, with 9 bases between them. Germline assignment: CDR1 MNHEY and CDR2 SMNVEV (reference sequence). This CDR3 contains 13 residues. Here the CDR3 reads CASSYEGYQPQHF. CDR3 DNA: TGTGCCAGCAGTTACGAGGGTTATCAGCCCCAGCATTTT.

This clone was detected a few times. The V and J genes are TRBV4-3 and TRBJ2-1; 10 bases map to TRBD1. The CDR3 extends over 16 amino acids. CDR1 and CDR2 (germline): LGHNA, YSLEER. Trimming at V came to 4 bases and at J to 4 bases, leaving 7 bases not matched to a gene. The CDR3 here is CASSPSGTGVYNEQFF. The DNA for the CDR3 is TGCGCCAGCAGCCCTAGTGGGACAGGGGTTTACAATGAGCAGTTCTTC.

V and J are TRBV28 and TRBJ1-6; D remains ambiguous. CDR1 is MDHEN, CDR2 SYDVKM, per germline. The CDR3 runs to 13 residues. The germline V and J ends were trimmed by 7 bases and 7 bases, with 11 bases remaining between them. CDR3 region: CASNLGVNSPLHF. CDR3 nucleotide sequence: TGTGCCAGCAACTTGGGAGTAAATTCACCCCTCCACTTT.

CDR3 nucleotides: TGTGCCAGCTTGTTGGTTTTGGGGAGGGCAACTAATGAAAAACTGTTTTTT. Its protein is CASLLVLGRATNEKLFF. This chain joins TRBV2 and TRBJ1-4; no reliable D call. This CDR3 region has 17 residues. V lost 8 bases to trimming and J lost 0 bases, with 19 bases between them. CDR1 is SNHLY, CDR2 FYNNEI, per germline.

The rearrangement joins TRBV19 to TRBJ2-7; TRBD2 matches 8 bases. The CDR3 is made up of 15 amino acids. V shed 5 bases, J shed 1 base, and the junction held 7 bases outside the gene matches. The germline V gene has CDR1 LNHDA and CDR2 SQIVND (reference sequence). This CDR3 reads CASSSPGTSSYEQYF. Here the CDR3 DNA reads TGTGCCAGTAGTTCGCCCGGGACTAGTTCCTACGAGCAGTACTTC.

As DNA, the CDR3 is TGCGCCAGCAGCCAAGATAACTCCGGACTAGCACTGTTCTTC. Protein sequence: CASSQDNSGLALFF. J is TRBJ2-1 and V is TRBV4-3; 8 bases are shared with TRBD2. Germline-derived CDR1 and CDR2 are LGHNA and YSLEER. The CDR3 sequence is 14 residues long. V trimming: 0 bases; J trimming: 15 bases; junction bases outside the gene matches: 10.

V gene TRBV2 combines with J gene TRBJ2-7, with D possibly being TRBD1 (6 bases). Germline values: CDR1 SNHLY, CDR2 FYNNEI. Trimming took 6 bases from V and 4 from J, leaving 10 bases between them. The CDR3 length is 12 residues. The DNA for the CDR3 is TGTGCCAGCAGACCTACAGGGTACGAGCAGTACTTC. The encoded protein is CASRPTGYEQYF.